A selection of T cell receptor beta chains follows, all from one sample in a study of long-term antiretroviral therapy in people with HIV. Profiling relied on immunoSEQ multiplex PCR, and the TCRdb table lists in-frame clones only, not all of them. The table has fewer than 35,000 clones, roughly 80% seen once. The sample consisted of unsorted PBMCs, taken 0.4 years before starting antiretroviral therapy. These receptors all stem from a man aged 18 to 30 with HIV. The CDR3 runs from the conserved cysteine through the conserved F or W. Fields, in order: clone size, D gene, J gene, V gene, CDR3 DNA, CDR3 protein. The D gene is left open where the match is weak. The size of a clone is reported for some rows only, either as once, few or many, or as a class for expanded clones.

clone_size: -; d_call: -; j_call: TRBJ2-3; v_call: TRBV4-1; cdr3_nt: TGCGCCAGCAGCCAGATCGGTGATACGCAGTATTTT; cdr3_aa: CASSQIGDTQYF
clone_size: -; d_call: TRBD2; j_call: TRBJ2-3; v_call: TRBV10-2; cdr3_nt: TGCGCCAGCAGCTCGGGGGGGGGCTTCACAGATACGCAGTATTTT; cdr3_aa: CASSSGGGFTDTQYF
clone_size: -; d_call: -; j_call: TRBJ1-2; v_call: TRBV9; cdr3_nt: TGTGCCAGCAGCGTAGGCTCGAGAGTCGGCTACACCTTC; cdr3_aa: CASSVGSRVGYTF
clone_size: -; d_call: -; j_call: TRBJ1-4; v_call: TRBV27; cdr3_nt: TGTGCCAGCAGTTTATCGAGTTTCACTAATGAAAAACTGTTTTTT; cdr3_aa: CASSLSSFTNEKLFF
clone_size: once; d_call: TRBD1; j_call: TRBJ2-7; v_call: TRBV28; cdr3_nt: TGTGCCAGCAGTCTTACAGGGGCTGGCGAGCAGTACTTC; cdr3_aa: CASSLTGAGEQYF
clone_size: few; d_call: -; j_call: TRBJ2-6; v_call: TRBV6-1; cdr3_nt: TGTGCCAGCAGTGAAAGTCACTCTGGGGCCAACGTCCTGACTTTC; cdr3_aa: CASSESHSGANVLTF
clone_size: -; d_call: -; j_call: TRBJ2-1; v_call: TRBV29-1; cdr3_nt: TGCAGCGTTGATCAGGGCCCCTACAATGAGCAGTTCTTC; cdr3_aa: CSVDQGPYNEQFF
clone_size: -; d_call: -; j_call: TRBJ2-3; v_call: TRBV7-2; cdr3_nt: TGTGCCAGCAGCCCCCTGAACGGAGGGAGCACAGATACGCAGTATTTT; cdr3_aa: CASSPLNGGSTDTQYF
clone_size: -; d_call: TRBD2; j_call: TRBJ2-2; v_call: TRBV7-8; cdr3_nt: TGTGCCAGCAGCCTGGGACTAGCGGGGGGGCCTGGGCTGTTTTTT; cdr3_aa: CASSLGLAGGPGLFF
clone_size: -; d_call: -; j_call: TRBJ1-5; v_call: TRBV19; cdr3_nt: TGTGCCAGTTCGGGCCAATATCAGCCCCAGCATTTT; cdr3_aa: CASSGQYQPQHF
clone_size: -; d_call: -; j_call: TRBJ2-7; v_call: TRBV9; cdr3_nt: TGTGCCAGCAGCGTCGGGGGTGTTATGGCCTACGAGCAGTACTTC; cdr3_aa: CASSVGGVMAYEQYF
clone_size: -; d_call: TRBD2; j_call: TRBJ2-1; v_call: TRBV14; cdr3_nt: TGTGCCAGCAGCCAAGGGATTCGACTAGCGGGGGACAATGAGCAGTTCTTC; cdr3_aa: CASSQGIRLAGDNEQFF
clone_size: -; d_call: -; j_call: TRBJ2-3; v_call: TRBV5-1; cdr3_nt: TGCGCCAGCAGCTTGGCCGGAGGGGGGCTAGATACGCAGTATTTT; cdr3_aa: CASSLAGGGLDTQYF
clone_size: -; d_call: -; j_call: TRBJ2-3; v_call: TRBV29-1; cdr3_nt: TGCAGCGTTGAGGCAGGGGCTAACTCGGGGCATTTT; cdr3_aa: CSVEAGANSGHF
clone_size: -; d_call: TRBD1; j_call: TRBJ1-1; v_call: TRBV6-5; cdr3_nt: TGTGCCAGTCGCTCCGGGACAGGGGGATACACTGAAGCTTTCTTT; cdr3_aa: CASRSGTGGYTEAFF
clone_size: -; d_call: -; j_call: TRBJ2-7; v_call: TRBV25-1; cdr3_nt: TGTGCCAGCGCGGACGGAACCTACGAGCAGTACTTC; cdr3_aa: CASADGTYEQYF
clone_size: -; d_call: -; j_call: TRBJ1-1; v_call: TRBV6-5; cdr3_nt: TGTGCCAGCGTAGACAGGCGTACTGAAGCTTTCTTT; cdr3_aa: CASVDRRTEAFF
clone_size: -; d_call: -; j_call: TRBJ1-2; v_call: TRBV5-1; cdr3_nt: TGCGCCAGCAGCTTGGACTCCCCCAGACACACTTCAGACACAAACTATGGCTACACCTTC; cdr3_aa: CASSLDSPRHTSDTNYGYTF
clone_size: -; d_call: -; j_call: TRBJ1-4; v_call: TRBV30; cdr3_nt: TGTGCCTGGAGTCAACCCGAAAGGGTCCGAGGGGAAAAACTGTTTTTT; cdr3_aa: CAWSQPERVRGEKLFF
clone_size: -; d_call: -; j_call: TRBJ2-5; v_call: TRBV29-1; cdr3_nt: TGCAGCGTTGAAAGTAGCCGGCCCCGTGGTGAGACCCAGTACTTC; cdr3_aa: CSVESSRPRGETQYF
clone_size: -; d_call: -; j_call: TRBJ2-7; v_call: TRBV7-2; cdr3_nt: TGTGCCAGCAGCTTAGATCTAGCGAGGTCCTACGAGCAGTACTTC; cdr3_aa: CASSLDLARSYEQYF
clone_size: -; d_call: TRBD2; j_call: TRBJ2-5; v_call: TRBV7-9; cdr3_nt: TGTGCCAGCAGCTCCACTAGCGGGGGGTACCAAGAGACCCAGTACTTC; cdr3_aa: CASSSTSGGYQETQYF
clone_size: once; d_call: TRBD1; j_call: TRBJ1-6; v_call: TRBV4-1; cdr3_nt: TGCGCCAGCAGATCCCCGGGACAGTATAATTCACCCCTCCACTTT; cdr3_aa: CASRSPGQYNSPLHF
clone_size: few; d_call: -; j_call: TRBJ1-5; v_call: TRBV4-2; cdr3_nt: TGTGCCAGCAGCCAAGGACGGTCAGGGCGATATTACAGTCAGCCCCAGCATTTT; cdr3_aa: CASSQGRSGRYYSQPQHF
clone_size: few; d_call: TRBD1; j_call: TRBJ1-2; v_call: TRBV5-1; cdr3_nt: TGCGCCAGCAGCACGGGACAGGTGGTAGAGGGCTACACCTTC; cdr3_aa: CASSTGQVVEGYTF
clone_size: -; d_call: -; j_call: TRBJ2-5; v_call: TRBV27; cdr3_nt: TGTGCCAGCAGTGTTTCTCAGCGATGGCAAGAGACCCAGTACTTC; cdr3_aa: CASSVSQRWQETQYF
clone_size: -; d_call: TRBD2; j_call: TRBJ2-7; v_call: TRBV11-2; cdr3_nt: TGTGCCAGCAGCTTTGAACTAGCGGGAGATGACGAGCAGTACTTC; cdr3_aa: CASSFELAGDDEQYF
clone_size: -; d_call: -; j_call: TRBJ1-5; v_call: TRBV7-2; cdr3_nt: TGTGCCAGCAGCTTGGGACCAAAGGATAGCAATCAGCCCCAGCATTTT; cdr3_aa: CASSLGPKDSNQPQHF